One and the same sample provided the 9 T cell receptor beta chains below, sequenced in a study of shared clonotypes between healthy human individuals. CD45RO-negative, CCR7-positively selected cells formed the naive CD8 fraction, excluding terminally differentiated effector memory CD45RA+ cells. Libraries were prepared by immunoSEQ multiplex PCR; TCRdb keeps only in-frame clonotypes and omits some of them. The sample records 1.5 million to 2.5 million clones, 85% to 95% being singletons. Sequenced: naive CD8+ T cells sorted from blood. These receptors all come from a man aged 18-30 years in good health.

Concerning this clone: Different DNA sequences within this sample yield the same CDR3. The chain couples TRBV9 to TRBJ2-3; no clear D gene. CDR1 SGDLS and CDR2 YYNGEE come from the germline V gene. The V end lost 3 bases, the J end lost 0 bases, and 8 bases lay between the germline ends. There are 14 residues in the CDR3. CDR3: CASSASGSTDTQYF. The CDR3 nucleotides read TGTGCCAGCAGCGCATCTGGGAGCACAGATACGCAGTATTTT.

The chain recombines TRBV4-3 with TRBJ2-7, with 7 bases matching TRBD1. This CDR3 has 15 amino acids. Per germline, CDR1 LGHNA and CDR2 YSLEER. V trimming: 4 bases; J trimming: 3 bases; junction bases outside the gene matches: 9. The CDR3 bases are TGCGCCAGCAGCCCTGGCCGGGACAGCCTCTACGAGCAGTACTTC. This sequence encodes CASSPGRDSLYEQYF.

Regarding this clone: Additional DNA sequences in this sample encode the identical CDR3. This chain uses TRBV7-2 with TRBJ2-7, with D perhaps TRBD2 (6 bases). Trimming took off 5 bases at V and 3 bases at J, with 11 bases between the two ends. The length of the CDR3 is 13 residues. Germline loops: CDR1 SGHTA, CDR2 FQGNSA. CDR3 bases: TGTGCCAGCAGCCCAGGGACTGACTACGAGCAGTACTTC. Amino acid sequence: CASSPGTDYEQYF.

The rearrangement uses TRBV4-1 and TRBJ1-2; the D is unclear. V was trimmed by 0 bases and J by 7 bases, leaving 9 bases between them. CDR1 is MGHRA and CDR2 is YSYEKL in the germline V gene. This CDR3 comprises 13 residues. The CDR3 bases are TGCGCCAGCAGCCAAGAAGAAGGTCCTGGCTACACCTTC. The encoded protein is CASSQEEGPGYTF.

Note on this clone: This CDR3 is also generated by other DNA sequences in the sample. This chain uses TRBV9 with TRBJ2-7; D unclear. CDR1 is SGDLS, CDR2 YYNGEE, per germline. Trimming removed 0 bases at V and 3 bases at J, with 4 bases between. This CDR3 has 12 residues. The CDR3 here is CASSVGDYEQYF. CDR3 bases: TGTGCCAGCAGCGTAGGAGACTACGAGCAGTACTTC.

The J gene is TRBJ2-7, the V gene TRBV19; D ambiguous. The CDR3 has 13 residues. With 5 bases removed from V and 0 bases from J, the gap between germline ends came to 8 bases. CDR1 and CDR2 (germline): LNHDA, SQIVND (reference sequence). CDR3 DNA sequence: TGTGCCAGTAGTGTCCAGGTCTCCTACGAGCAGTACTTC. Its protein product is CASSVQVSYEQYF.

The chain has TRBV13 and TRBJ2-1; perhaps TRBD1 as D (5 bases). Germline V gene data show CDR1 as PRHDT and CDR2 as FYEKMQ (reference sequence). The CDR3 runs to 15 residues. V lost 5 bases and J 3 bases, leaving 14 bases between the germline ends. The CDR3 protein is CASSPPSRGYNEQFF. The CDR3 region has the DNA TGTGCCAGCAGCCCCCCCTCTAGGGGCTACAATGAGCAGTTCTTC.

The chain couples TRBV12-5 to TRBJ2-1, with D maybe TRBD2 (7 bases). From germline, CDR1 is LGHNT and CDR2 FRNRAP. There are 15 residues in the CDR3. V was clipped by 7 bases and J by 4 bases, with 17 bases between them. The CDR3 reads CASARGASGYNEQFF. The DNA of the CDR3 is TGTGCTAGTGCACGGGGGGCTAGCGGTTACAATGAGCAGTTCTTC.

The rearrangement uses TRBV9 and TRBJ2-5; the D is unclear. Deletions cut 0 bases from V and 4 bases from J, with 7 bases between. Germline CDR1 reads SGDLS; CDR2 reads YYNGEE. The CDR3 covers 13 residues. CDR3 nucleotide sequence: TGTGCCAGCAGCGTAGATTCTGTAGAGACCCAGTACTTC. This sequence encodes CASSVDSVETQYF.